The 21 T cell receptor beta chains in this list originate from one sample, sequenced in a study of cytomegalovirus exposure and HLA in healthy donors. PCR employed 60 Vbeta and 13 Jbeta primers. Clones were sequenced by immunoSEQ multiplex PCR, and TCRdb holds only the in-frame ones, with some missing. In the table there are 100,000 or so clones, over 60% of which are singletons. Sequencing was performed on PBMCs. Source of these receptors: a young man in good health and CMV-seropositive.

The chain has TRBV6-6 and TRBJ1-1; 10 nucleotides agree with TRBD1. Germline-derived CDR1 and CDR2 are MNHNY and SVGAGI (reference sequence). The CDR3 is made up of 14 amino acids. V was clipped by 6 bases and J by 1 base; unmatched bases: 2. The CDR3 sequence: CASSDRGRNTEAFF. In DNA, the CDR3 is TGTGCCAGCAGCGACAGGGGGCGGAACACTGAAGCTTTCTTT.

V gene TRBV9 combines with J gene TRBJ2-2, with a tentative D call TRBD1 (6 bases). This CDR3 is built from 14 residues. Per germline, CDR1 SGDLS and CDR2 YYNGEE. The V end lost 5 bases, the J end lost 4 bases, and 12 bases lay between the germline ends. The CDR3 region has the DNA TGTGCCAGCAGGGCTACAGGGCTCACCGGGGAGCTGTTTTTT. It codes for CASRATGLTGELFF.

The chain joins TRBV19 to TRBJ1-2, with 9 bases identical to TRBD1. The CDR3 has 18 residues. Germline V gene lookup returns CDR1 LNHDA and CDR2 SQIVND (reference sequence). Trimming removed 4 bases from V and 0 bases from J; junction bases left unmatched: 12. CDR3 region: CASSRNRQGVRANYGYTF. The DNA for the CDR3 is TGTGCCAGTAGTAGGAATCGACAGGGGGTTCGAGCTAACTATGGCTACACCTTC.

The genes are TRBV5-3 and TRBJ1-5, with TRBD1 matching 7 bases. TRBV5-3 is designated an ORF whose function remains uncertain. J lost 6 bases, V lost 6 bases, and 9 bases had no gene match. This CDR3 region has 14 residues. The CDR3 reads CARTPGGKGQPQHF. CDR3 nucleotides: TGTGCCAGAACCCCAGGGGGGAAGGGTCAGCCCCAGCATTTT.

This clone was detected only once. Sequence at one end of the junction differs from germline and may be a read error. The chain uses TRBV7-9 and TRBJ2-1, with 7 nucleotides matching TRBD1. CDR3 length equals 14 residues. Germline assignment: CDR1 SEHNR and CDR2 FQNEAQ (reference sequence). The CDR3 nucleotides read TGTTCCAGCAGCTCCCGACAGGGAGCCAATGAGCAGTTCTTC. Its protein is CSSSSRQGANEQFF.

This chain's CDR3 is CASSQGDGSLYEQYF. Written as DNA, the CDR3 is TGCGCCAGCAGTCAGGGGGACGGCTCACTCTACGAGCAGTACTTC. J is TRBJ2-7 and V is TRBV4-3; 7 nucleotides line up with TRBD1. Germline V gene sequence: CDR1 LGHNA, CDR2 YSLEER. Unmatched junction bases numbered 11, after V lost 6 bases and J lost 3 bases. There are 15 residues in the CDR3.

The rearrangement uses TRBV9 and TRBJ2-2; 7 bases line up with TRBD2. V dropped 3 bases and J dropped 0; count of bases not matched to a gene: 5. Germline V gives CDR1 SGDLS, CDR2 YYNGEE. The CDR3 sequence is 16 residues long. The CDR3 here is CASSASSGPNTGELFF. The CDR3 region has the DNA TGTGCCAGCAGCGCGTCTAGCGGCCCGAACACCGGGGAGCTGTTTTTT. The complete variable domain, with remaining parts taken from reference TRBV9 and TRBJ2-2, reads DSGVTQTPKHLITATGQRVTLRCSPRSGDLSVYWYQQSLDQGLQFLIQYYNGEERAKGNILERFSAQQFPDLHSELNLSSLELGDSALYFCASSASSGPNTGELFFGEGSRLTVL.

The V call is TRBV29-1, the J call TRBJ2-2; TRBD2 might be the D (6 bases). Germline loops: CDR1 SQVTM, CDR2 ANQGSEA. The CDR3 has 12 amino acids. The CDR3 DNA sequence: TGCAGTGCCGGGGAGGATACCGGGGAGCTGTTTTTT. It encodes CSAGEDTGELFF.

This chain links TRBV5-8 with TRBJ1-1; a weak D match, TRBD1 (6 bases). The V and J ends lost 4 bases and 1 base respectively, with 11 bases between them. Germline assignment: CDR1 SGHTS and CDR2 YDEGEE. The CDR3 runs 14 residues. For the CDR3, the DNA is TGTGCCAGCAGCGGAATAGGGGGGAACACTGAAGCTTTCTTT. Residues: CASSGIGGNTEAFF. The full variable domain, with the rest looked up from reference TRBV5-8 and TRBJ1-1, is EAGVTQSPTHLIKTRGQQATLRCSPISGHTSVYWYQQALGLGLQFLLWYDEGEERNRGNFPPRFSGRQFPNYSSELNVNALELEDSALYLCASSGIGGNTEAFFGQGTRLTVV.

V gene TRBV6-6 combines with J gene TRBJ1-2; TRBD1 matches 8 bases. CDR1 is MNHNY, CDR2 SVGAGI, per germline (reference sequence). Losses at the gene ends were 4 bases for V and 4 bases for J; bases not matched to a gene: 8. CDR3 length: 15 residues. CDR3 loop: CASSSTRGHGYGYTF. CDR3 in DNA: TGTGCCAGCAGTTCTACCAGGGGGCACGGCTATGGCTACACCTTC.

This chain links TRBV7-9 with TRBJ2-1; the match to TRBD2 covers 7 bases. V trimming: 0 bases; J trimming: 2 bases; junction bases outside the gene matches: 4. The CDR3 consists of 16 residues. Germline loops: CDR1 SEHNR, CDR2 FQNEAQ (reference sequence). CDR3 DNA: TGTGCCAGCAGCTTAGCTTGGGGGGGGGCCTACAATGAGCAGTTCTTC. Amino acid sequence: CASSLAWGGAYNEQFF. Based on the CDR3 plus reference TRBV7-9 and TRBJ2-1, the full variable domain is DTGVSQNPRHKITKRGQNVTFRCDPISEHNRLYWYRQTLGQGPEFLTYFQNEAQLEKSRLLSDRFSAERPKGSFSTLEIQRTEQGDSAMYLCASSLAWGGAYNEQFFGPGTRLTVL.

The chain recombines TRBV15 with TRBJ2-1; perhaps TRBD2 as D (6 bases). The V gene's germline CDR1 is LNHNV and CDR2 YYDKDF (reference sequence). V lost 4 bases and J 6 bases, leaving 10 bases between the germline ends. This CDR3 has 13 amino acids. Here the CDR3 reads CATSTEEGNEQFF. CDR3 nucleotide sequence: TGTGCCACCAGCACGGAGGAGGGCAATGAGCAGTTCTTC.

The gene calls are TRBV5-1 and TRBJ2-3; perhaps TRBD2 as D (6 bases). This CDR3 spans 16 amino acids. The V gene's germline CDR1 is SGHRS and CDR2 YFSETQ. Trimming removed 0 bases from V and 2 bases from J, with 13 bases in between. CDR3 bases: TGCGCCAGCAGCTTGGAGGGACTTCCTAACACAGATACGCAGTATTTT. The encoded protein is CASSLEGLPNTDTQYF.

This clone was picked up a small number of times. The chain joins TRBV6-4 to TRBJ2-7, with D possibly matching TRBD1 (6 bases). The germline V and J ends were trimmed by 7 bases and 6 bases, with 19 bases remaining between them. The CDR3 length is 14 residues. Germline V gene sequence: CDR1 MRHNA, CDR2 SNTAGT. DNA for the CDR3: TGTGCCAGCACCAATGGGACAACTTATGGCGAGCAGTACGTC. Its protein is CASTNGTTYGEQYV.

The chain couples TRBV1 to TRBJ2-5; the DNA was not compared with TRBD2, the D call given in the table. The DNA end lines up better with TRBJ2-7; the J call may be wrong. TRBV1 is designated a pseudogene. The length of the CDR3 is 14 residues. The CDR3 sequence: CTSSQDRVHHEQYF. In nucleotides, the CDR3 is TGCACCAGCAGCCAAGATCGGGTCCACCACGAGCAGTACTTC.

In its sample, this clone was seen a few times. V is TRBV30 and J is TRBJ2-7, with D possibly being TRBD2 (5 bases). CDR3 length equals 12 residues. Germline V gives CDR1 GTSNPN, CDR2 SVGIG (reference sequence). The V end lost 2 bases, the J end lost 4 bases, and 9 bases lay between the germline ends. The CDR3 region is CAWSPSLYEQYF. DNA for the CDR3: TGTGCCTGGAGTCCTAGCCTTTACGAGCAGTACTTC. Supplemented by reference TRBV30 and TRBJ2-7, the full variable domain reads SQTIHQWPATLVQPVGSPLSLECTVEGTSNPNLYWYRQAAGRGLQLLFYSVGIGQISSEVPQNLSASRPQDRQFILSSKKLLLSDSGFYLCAWSPSLYEQYFGPGTRLTVT.

The chain has TRBV10-3 and TRBJ2-3; maybe TRBD2 (5 bases). V was shortened by 4 bases and J by 0 bases, with 14 bases between the two germline ends. The CDR3 length is 16 residues. Germline V gene data show CDR1 as ENHRY and CDR2 as SYGVKD. CDR3 amino acids: CAISALAFGSTDTQYF. The DNA for the CDR3 is TGTGCCATCAGTGCGCTAGCCTTCGGTAGCACAGATACGCAGTATTTT.

This clone was found a few times. This chain links TRBV5-1 with TRBJ2-1; 12 bases agree with TRBD2. Trimming removed 3 bases from V and 7 bases from J; junction bases left unmatched: 8. Per germline, CDR1 SGHRS and CDR2 YFSETQ. CDR3 length equals 16 residues. The CDR3 spells CASSWLAGGPMNEQFF. The CDR3 DNA reads as TGCGCCAGCAGCTGGCTAGCGGGAGGGCCGATGAATGAGCAGTTCTTC.

The chain uses TRBV5-1 and TRBJ2-2; possible D gene TRBD1, 5 bases. CDR1 is SGHRS, CDR2 YFSETQ, per germline. Trimming removed 3 bases from V and 3 bases from J, with 9 bases in between. The CDR3 spans 14 residues. CDR3 coding DNA: TGCGCCAGCAGCTCTTCAGGGCACACCGGGGAGCTGTTTTTT. This sequence encodes CASSSSGHTGELFF.

The chain combines TRBV6-1 with TRBJ2-7, with D perhaps matching TRBD1 (6 bases). CDR1 and CDR2 (germline): MNHNS, SASEGT. V dropped 1 base and J dropped 1 base, with 14 bases sitting between them. This CDR3 spans 16 amino acids. CDR3 DNA: TGTGCCAGCAGTGAAGAATTGTGGGACAAGTCCTACGAGCAGTACTTC. It yields the protein CASSEELWDKSYEQYF.

The chain carries TRBV7-2 and TRBJ2-3; 8 nucleotides align to TRBD1. Per the germline V gene, CDR1 is SGHTA and CDR2 is FQGNSA. J lost 0 bases, V lost 3 bases, and 8 bases had no gene match. CDR3 length: 17 residues. CDR3 nucleotide sequence: TGTGCCAGCAGCTTTCTCAACCGGGACAGGAGCACAGATACGCAGTATTTT. Residues: CASSFLNRDRSTDTQYF.